This is a list of T cell receptor beta chains from one sample in a study of T cell responses to AZD1222 COVID-19 vaccine. Generated by immunoSEQ multiplex PCR, the TCRdb table keeps only in-frame clones and is missing some. Of about 140,000 clones in the sample, 80% to 90% are singletons; the top ten hold about 3%. The starting material was peripheral blood, obtained on day 0 of AZD1222 vaccination. The receptor set was obtained from an adult in good health. Each CDR3 is given with its conserved first and last residue. The D gene is left open where the match is weak. Where a row states a size, it is once, few, many or the class of an expanded clone; other rows omit it.

V gene: TRBV9; clone size: NA; D gene: NA; J gene: TRBJ2-1; CDR3 DNA: TGTGCCAGCAGCGTCGGGGGTACTAGGGTTCGTTCCTACAATGAGCAGTTCTTC; CDR3 protein: CASSVGGTRVRSYNEQFF
V gene: TRBV5-6; clone size: NA; D gene: NA; J gene: TRBJ2-3; CDR3 DNA: TGTGCCAGCAGCCAGGGCCTCGCTAGCACAGATACGCAGTATTTT; CDR3 protein: CASSQGLASTDTQYF
V gene: TRBV13; clone size: once; D gene: NA; J gene: TRBJ1-1; CDR3 DNA: TGTGCCAGCAGCTTAGTCGGCAGGGCGAACACTGAAGCTTTCTTT; CDR3 protein: CASSLVGRANTEAFF
V gene: TRBV9; clone size: once; D gene: NA; J gene: TRBJ2-1; CDR3 DNA: TGTGCCAGCAGCGTAGTCGGTAATAACTACAATGAGCAGTTCTTC; CDR3 protein: CASSVVGNNYNEQFF
V gene: TRBV14; clone size: NA; D gene: NA; J gene: TRBJ1-1; CDR3 DNA: TGTGCCAGCAGCCGTATGCAAGCCTACACTGAAGCTTTCTTT; CDR3 protein: CASSRMQAYTEAFF
V gene: TRBV5-4; clone size: NA; D gene: NA; J gene: TRBJ1-1; CDR3 DNA: TGTGCCAGCAGCTCACGGCTGGCTGAAGCTTTCTTT; CDR3 protein: CASSSRLAEAFF
V gene: TRBV9; clone size: NA; D gene: NA; J gene: TRBJ1-1; CDR3 DNA: TGTGCCAGCAGCGTGGGGGGAGTGGACACTGAAGCTTTCTTT; CDR3 protein: CASSVGGVDTEAFF
V gene: TRBV5-1; clone size: NA; D gene: TRBD2; J gene: TRBJ2-2; CDR3 DNA: TGCGCCAGCAGCTCTATAGCGGGGGACACCGGGGAGCTGTTTTTT; CDR3 protein: CASSSIAGDTGELFF
V gene: TRBV2; clone size: NA; D gene: NA; J gene: TRBJ1-4; CDR3 DNA: TGTGCCAGTATGGGCCAGTCCTCGGACAGAGGGGGTGAAAAACTGTTTTTT; CDR3 protein: CASMGQSSDRGGEKLFF
V gene: TRBV19; clone size: NA; D gene: NA; J gene: TRBJ1-5; CDR3 DNA: TGTGCCAGTAGTATTTCTTGGGCCAAGCCCCAGCATTTT; CDR3 protein: CASSISWAKPQHF
V gene: TRBV19; clone size: NA; D gene: TRBD1; J gene: TRBJ1-2; CDR3 DNA: TGTGCCAGTAGTATAGCCTTTTGGGACAGGGGGCTTTTTAACTATGGCTACACCTTC; CDR3 protein: CASSIAFWDRGLFNYGYTF
V gene: TRBV4-3; clone size: NA; D gene: TRBD1; J gene: TRBJ2-1; CDR3 DNA: TGCGCCAGCAGCCAAGAGACAGGGGGCTCCTACAATGAGCAGTTCTTC; CDR3 protein: CASSQETGGSYNEQFF
V gene: TRBV12-1; clone size: NA; D gene: NA; J gene: TRBJ1-6; CDR3 DNA: TGTGCCAGCAGCTTTGCCCCCGAGCGGGACATGTATTCACCCCTCCACTTT; CDR3 protein: CASSFAPERDMYSPLHF
V gene: TRBV27; clone size: NA; D gene: TRBD2; J gene: TRBJ2-7; CDR3 DNA: TGTGCCAGCAGTCTACTAGCGGGGGGCTTGGGCTACGAGCAGTACTTC; CDR3 protein: CASSLLAGGLGYEQYF
V gene: TRBV10-1; clone size: few; D gene: TRBD2; J gene: TRBJ2-7; CDR3 DNA: TGCGCCAGCAGTAGGACCCGTAGCGGGAGGAAGGACGAGCAGTACTTC; CDR3 protein: CASSRTRSGRKDEQYF
V gene: TRBV5-8; clone size: NA; D gene: TRBD1; J gene: TRBJ1-2; CDR3 DNA: TGTGCCAGCAGCCGCCGGGACAGCCCTAACTATGGCTACACCTTC; CDR3 protein: CASSRRDSPNYGYTF
V gene: TRBV6-5; clone size: NA; D gene: TRBD1; J gene: TRBJ1-4; CDR3 DNA: TGTGCCACCAGACAGGGGCGTGAAAAACTGTTTTTT; CDR3 protein: CATRQGREKLFF
V gene: TRBV7-9; clone size: NA; D gene: NA; J gene: TRBJ1-1; CDR3 DNA: TGTGCCAGCAGTTCACTAGGATACAGGGATGTAATGAGCACTGAAGCTTTCTTT; CDR3 protein: CASSSLGYRDVMSTEAFF
V gene: TRBV27; clone size: NA; D gene: NA; J gene: TRBJ1-1; CDR3 DNA: TGTGCCAGCAGTTTAGGGAAGGGTAACACTGAAGCTTTCTTT; CDR3 protein: CASSLGKGNTEAFF
V gene: TRBV11-2; clone size: NA; D gene: NA; J gene: TRBJ2-1; CDR3 DNA: TGTGCCAGCAGCTTAAGCCCTGAGCAGTTCTTC; CDR3 protein: CASSLSPEQFF
V gene: TRBV10-2; clone size: NA; D gene: TRBD2; J gene: TRBJ2-3; CDR3 DNA: TGCGCCAGCAGTCGTGCAGCGGGGGGGCTGACAGATACGCAGTATTTT; CDR3 protein: CASSRAAGGLTDTQYF
V gene: TRBV9; clone size: NA; D gene: NA; J gene: TRBJ1-6; CDR3 DNA: TGTGCCAGCAGCGTAGGAGGAGACGGCTATAATTCACCCCTCCACTTT; CDR3 protein: CASSVGGDGYNSPLHF
V gene: TRBV11-3; clone size: NA; D gene: NA; J gene: TRBJ1-1; CDR3 DNA: TGTGCCAGCAGCTTAGGGCCAACGGAAGCTTTCTTT; CDR3 protein: CASSLGPTEAFF
V gene: TRBV5-1; clone size: few; D gene: NA; J gene: TRBJ1-2; CDR3 DNA: TGCGCCAGCAGCTTGGATAGATCGTCAGATGGCTACACCTTC; CDR3 protein: CASSLDRSSDGYTF
V gene: TRBV5-1; clone size: NA; D gene: TRBD2; J gene: TRBJ2-3; CDR3 DNA: TGCGCCAGCAGCCCGGGACTAGCGGGGGGGCCCAGCGCAGATACGCAGTATTTT; CDR3 protein: CASSPGLAGGPSADTQYF
V gene: TRBV4-1; clone size: NA; D gene: NA; J gene: TRBJ1-2; CDR3 DNA: TGCGCCAGCAGCCAGAAAGCGCCAAGCTACTATGGCTACACCTTC; CDR3 protein: CASSQKAPSYYGYTF
V gene: TRBV7-9; clone size: NA; D gene: NA; J gene: TRBJ2-6; CDR3 DNA: TGTGCCAGCAGCTTGTCGCGTAGGTTCACATTCTCTGGGGCCAACGTCCTGACTTTC; CDR3 protein: CASSLSRRFTFSGANVLTF
V gene: TRBV5-6; clone size: NA; D gene: NA; J gene: TRBJ1-1; CDR3 DNA: TGTGCCAGCAGCTTGGTAAGCAGGGCGTGGGACACTGAAGCTTTCTTT; CDR3 protein: CASSLVSRAWDTEAFF
V gene: TRBV5-4; clone size: once; D gene: NA; J gene: TRBJ1-1; CDR3 DNA: TGTGCCAGCAGCTTGGCCGGGATGAACACTGAAGCTTTCTTT; CDR3 protein: CASSLAGMNTEAFF
V gene: TRBV7-3; clone size: once; D gene: NA; J gene: TRBJ2-1; CDR3 DNA: TGTGCCAGCAGCTTAAGTTTCCAGAAAAGTAGCTATGAGCAGTTCTTC; CDR3 protein: CASSLSFQKSSYEQFF
V gene: TRBV5-1; clone size: NA; D gene: TRBD1; J gene: TRBJ2-3; CDR3 DNA: TGCGCCAGCAGCCCCGGACAGGAGGCAGATACGCAGTATTTT; CDR3 protein: CASSPGQEADTQYF
V gene: TRBV6-4; clone size: once; D gene: TRBD2; J gene: TRBJ2-3; CDR3 DNA: TGTGCCAGCAGTGATTCCGGGGGGGCTACAGATACGCAGTATTTT; CDR3 protein: CASSDSGGATDTQYF
V gene: TRBV4-2; clone size: NA; D gene: NA; J gene: TRBJ1-2; CDR3 DNA: TGTGCCAGCAGCCTTCACCCAGGGGGCTACACCTTC; CDR3 protein: CASSLHPGGYTF